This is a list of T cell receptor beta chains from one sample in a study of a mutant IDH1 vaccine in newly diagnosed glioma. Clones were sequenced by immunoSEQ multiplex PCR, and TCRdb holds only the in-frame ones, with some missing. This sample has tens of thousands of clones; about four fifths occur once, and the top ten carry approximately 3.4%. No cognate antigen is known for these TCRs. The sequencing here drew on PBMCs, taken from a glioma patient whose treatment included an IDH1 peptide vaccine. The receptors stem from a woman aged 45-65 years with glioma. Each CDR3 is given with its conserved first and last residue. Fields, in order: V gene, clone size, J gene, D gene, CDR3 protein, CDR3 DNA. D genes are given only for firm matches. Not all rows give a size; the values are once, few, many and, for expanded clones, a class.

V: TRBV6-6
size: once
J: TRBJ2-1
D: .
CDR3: CASSTRGYNEQFF
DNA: TGTGCCAGCAGTACCCGTGGGTACAATGAGCAGTTCTTC

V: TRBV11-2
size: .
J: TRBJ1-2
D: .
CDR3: CASSFAGNYGYTF
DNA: TGTGCCAGCAGCTTCGCAGGAAACTATGGCTACACCTTC

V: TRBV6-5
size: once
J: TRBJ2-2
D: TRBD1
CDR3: CASRTGIGELFF
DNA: TGTGCCAGCAGGACAGGGATCGGGGAGCTGTTTTTT

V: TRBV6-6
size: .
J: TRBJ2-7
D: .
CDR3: CASSYSGEGGYEQYF
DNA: TGTGCCAGCAGTTACTCGGGTGAGGGAGGCTACGAGCAGTACTTC

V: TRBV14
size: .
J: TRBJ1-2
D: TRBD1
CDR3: CASSLGQIGYTF
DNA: TGTGCCAGCAGCCTGGGACAGATCGGCTACACCTTC

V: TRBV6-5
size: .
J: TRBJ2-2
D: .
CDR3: CASSRNTGELFF
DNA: TGTGCCAGCAGCCGGAACACCGGGGAGCTGTTTTTT

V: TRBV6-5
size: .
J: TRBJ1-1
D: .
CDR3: CASSGSRGDSEAFF
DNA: TGTGCCAGCAGTGGCTCGCGAGGAGACAGTGAAGCTTTCTTT

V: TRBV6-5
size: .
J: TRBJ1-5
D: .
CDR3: CASRAVASGNQPQHF
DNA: TGTGCCAGCAGAGCCGTGGCGAGCGGCAATCAGCCCCAGCATTTT

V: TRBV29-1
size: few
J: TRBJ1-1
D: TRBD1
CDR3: CSVGTGNTEAFF
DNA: TGCAGCGTAGGGACAGGGAACACTGAAGCTTTCTTT

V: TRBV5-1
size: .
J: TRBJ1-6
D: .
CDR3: CASSLASGKEALHF
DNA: TGCGCCAGCAGCTTGGCCTCGGGGAAAGAAGCCCTCCACTTT

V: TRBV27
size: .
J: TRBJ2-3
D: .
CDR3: CASQGGGYTDTQYF
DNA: TGTGCCAGCCAAGGAGGGGGATACACAGATACGCAGTATTTT

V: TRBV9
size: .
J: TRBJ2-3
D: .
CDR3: CASSSGQGSTDTQYF
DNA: TGTGCCAGCAGCTCAGGACAAGGGAGCACAGATACGCAGTATTTT

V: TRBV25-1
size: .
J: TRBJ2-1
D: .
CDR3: CASSSPGSEQFF
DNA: TGTGCCAGCAGTTCGCCGGGGTCTGAGCAGTTCTTC

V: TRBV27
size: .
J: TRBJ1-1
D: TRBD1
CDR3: CASIGRGQGFTEAFF
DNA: TGTGCCAGCATCGGGAGGGGGCAGGGTTTTACTGAAGCTTTCTTT

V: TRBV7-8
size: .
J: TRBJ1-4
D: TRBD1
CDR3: CASSSQGGTLATNEKLFF
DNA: TGTGCCAGCAGCTCTCAGGGGGGGACCCTTGCAACTAATGAAAAACTGTTTTTT

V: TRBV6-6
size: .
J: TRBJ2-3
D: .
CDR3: CASSYSSRGATDTQYF
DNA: TGTGCCAGCAGTTACTCTTCCCGGGGTGCAACAGATACGCAGTATTTT